The 29 T cell receptor beta chains given below trace back to one sample, sequenced in a study of T-cell memory formation after mild COVID-19. TCRdb reanalysed the 5' RACE reads using MiXCR and keeps one entry per CDR3 protein. The sample records approximately 99,000 distinct CDR3 sequences, roughly a sixth being singletons. What was sequenced was PBMCs or a T cell subset sorted from them (not recorded which). The receptors originated from a man in his late teens or twenties who had mild COVID-19 (a few samples of this study predate the infection). Cell type and time point are not known.

This clonotype has only a few counts. This rearrangement joins TRBV4-3 to TRBJ2-1, with 7 positions matching TRBD2. CDR1 and CDR2 (germline): LGHNA, YSLEER. With V trimmed by 5 bases and J by 0 bases, 13 bases remained unmatched. The CDR3 is made up of 18 amino acids. Here the CDR3 reads CASSSLASGASSYNEQFF. CDR3 in DNA: TGCGCCAGCAGCTCCTTGGCAAGCGGGGCTAGCTCCTACAATGAGCAGTTCTTC.

This clonotype was picked up a small number of times. The chain combines TRBV5-1 with TRBJ2-7; D is possibly TRBD1 (6 bases). CDR3 length: 16 amino acids. Trimming removed 0 bases from V and 0 bases from J, with 13 bases in between. Germline CDR1 is SGHRS and CDR2 is YFSETQ. As DNA, the CDR3 is TGCGCCAGCAGCTTGGTCTCAGGGGACAACTCCTACGAGCAGTACTTC. Its protein product is CASSLVSGDNSYEQYF.

A few counts support this clonotype. V gene TRBV5-1 combines with J gene TRBJ2-3; 14 bases align to TRBD2. Germline lookup yields CDR1 SGHRS and CDR2 YFSETQ. V lost 1 base, J lost 2 bases, and 9 bases stayed unmatched. The CDR3 contains 19 residues. The CDR3 here is CASSLLGTSGSSYTDTQYF. Written as DNA, the CDR3 is TGCGCCAGCAGCTTGTTGGGGACTAGCGGGAGCTCCTACACAGATACGCAGTATTTT.

J is TRBJ2-5 and V is TRBV29-1, with D uncertain. The germline gives CDR1 SQVTM, CDR2 ANQGSEA. V lost 8 bases, J lost 6 bases, and 7 bases lay in between. This CDR3 region has 9 residues. The CDR3 sequence is CSSRKTQYF. The CDR3 DNA follows: TGCAGCTCCAGGAAGACCCAGTACTTC. Using reference TRBV29-1 and TRBJ2-5 for the parts outside the CDR3, the full variable domain is SAVISQKPSRDICQRGTSLTIQCQVDSQVTMMFWYRQQPGQSLTLIATANQGSEATYESGFVIDKFPISRPNLTFSTLTVSNMSPEDSSIYLCSSRKTQYFGPGTRLLVL.

V and J are TRBV29-1 and TRBJ2-7; D possibly corresponds to TRBD1 (6 bases). This CDR3 comprises 13 residues. Germline CDR1 reads SQVTM; CDR2 reads ANQGSEA. V shed 4 bases and J shed 2 bases, with 12 bases lying between them. The CDR3 reads CSVAQGLTYEQYF. CDR3 DNA sequence: TGCAGCGTTGCCCAGGGGTTGACCTACGAGCAGTACTTC.

This chain joins TRBV5-1 and TRBJ2-3; 11 bases are a match to TRBD2. The CDR3 is 14 residues long. Germline CDR1 reads SGHRS; CDR2 reads YFSETQ. Unmatched junction bases numbered 1, after V lost 2 bases and J lost 5 bases. The CDR3 DNA sequence: TGCGCCAGCAGCTTTAGCGGGGGGGAAGATACGCAGTATTTT. It codes for CASSFSGGEDTQYF.

The chain recombines TRBV6-5 with TRBJ2-1; D tentatively reads TRBD1 or TRBD2 (5 bases each). Germline CDR1 is MNHEY and CDR2 is SVGAGI. Trimming removed 7 bases at V and 9 bases at J, with 16 bases between. The CDR3 is 13 residues long. The CDR3 region has the DNA TGTGCCAGCAATAGGGGAGTCGGGGCTGAGCAGTTCTTC. This codes for CASNRGVGAEQFF.

This clonotype has only a few counts. The chain links TRBV7-2 to TRBJ2-2; D call uncertain. The length of the CDR3 is 13 residues. V was trimmed by 2 bases and J by 5 bases, leaving 6 bases between them. The V gene's germline CDR1 is SGHTA and CDR2 FQGNSA. This chain's CDR3 is CASSLSRTGELFF. The CDR3 DNA reads as TGTGCCAGCAGCTTAAGCCGAACCGGGGAGCTGTTTTTT.

Turning to this clonotype: At one boundary the junction diverges from the germline segment, which might be a read error. J is TRBJ2-5 and V is TRBV7-7; possibly TRBD2 for D (7 bases). The CDR3 runs 16 residues. From germline, CDR1 is SSHAT and CDR2 FNYEAQ (reference sequence). The CDR3 reads CASSRGGAPFQETQYF. CDR3 nucleotides: TGTGCTAGCAGTCGAGGGGGGGCACCTTTCCAAGAGACCCAGTACTTC.

This clonotype was counted a few times. J is TRBJ2-1 and V is TRBV15; TRBD1 aligns across 7 bases. Looked up from germline, CDR1 is LNHNV and CDR2 is YYDKDF (reference sequence). Trimming at V came to 2 bases and at J to 0 bases, leaving 7 bases not matched to a gene. The CDR3 loop spans 17 amino acids. The CDR3 sequence is CATSRNFDRVSYNEQFF. The CDR3, as DNA: TGTGCCACCAGCAGAAATTTTGACAGGGTCTCCTACAATGAGCAGTTCTTC.

V usage is TRBV12-3 or TRBV12-4 and J usage is TRBJ1-5; D unclear. This CDR3 is 13 amino acids long. Trimming cost V 1 base and J 6 bases, with 7 bases left between them. CDR3 sequence reads: CASSLGPGQPQHF. The CDR3 bases are TGTGCCAGCAGTTTAGGGCCCGGTCAGCCCCAGCATTTT.

There are a few counts of this clonotype. The chain carries TRBV12-3 or TRBV12-4 and TRBJ2-2; D could derive from TRBD1 or TRBD2 (8 bases each). The CDR3 extends over 17 amino acids. The V gene lost 1 base and the J gene lost 5 bases, with 17 bases spanning the gap. The CDR3: CASSLVAGQGATGELFF. CDR3 bases: TGTGCCAGCAGTTTAGTAGCGGGGCAGGGGGCAACCGGGGAGCTGTTTTTT.

As regards this clonotype: The junction shows a germline mismatch at one end, possibly a read error. This chain links TRBV3-1 with TRBJ2-1, with a possible D match to TRBD2 (5 bases). The length of the CDR3 is 17 residues. Germline values: CDR1 LGHDT, CDR2 YNNKEL (reference sequence). The CDR3 sequence: CASSKEGPRLADNEQFF. CDR3 bases: TGTGCCAGCAGCAAAGAAGGACCCCGGCTAGCCGACAATGAGCAGTTCTTC.

The CDR3 loop reads CAISAGFSGDTEAFF. The DNA for the CDR3 is TGTGCCATCAGTGCGGGGTTCTCGGGGGACACTGAAGCTTTCTTT. The chain carries TRBV10-3 and TRBJ1-1; perhaps TRBD1 as D (5 bases). The length of the CDR3 is 15 residues. V dropped 4 bases and J dropped 3 bases, with 15 bases sitting between them. Germline V gives CDR1 ENHRY, CDR2 SYGVKD.

The rearrangement joins TRBV7-2 to TRBJ2-2, with D unclear. The CDR3 has 16 amino acids. CDR1 is SGHTA, CDR2 FQGNSA, per germline. V was pared by 6 bases and J by 7 bases, with 21 bases between. CDR3 sequence reads: CASRSAEWMPHGELFF. The DNA of the CDR3 is TGTGCCAGCAGATCCGCGGAATGGATGCCTCACGGGGAGCTGTTTTTT.

This clonotype was counted only a few times. The gene calls are TRBV6-5 and TRBJ2-1; D remains ambiguous. V was pared by 2 bases and J by 2 bases, with 16 bases between. Germline V gene data show CDR1 as MNHEY and CDR2 as SVGAGI. The CDR3 spans 17 residues. The CDR3 sequence is CASSYVRSPGPYNEQFF. CDR3 nucleotide sequence: TGTGCCAGCAGTTACGTTCGCTCCCCCGGACCCTACAATGAGCAGTTCTTC.

The table lists this clonotype with a few counts. This CDR3 reads CASSLATGFTGELFF. CDR3 in DNA: TGTGCCAGCAGCCTCGCGACAGGGTTCACCGGGGAGCTGTTTTTT. The chain combines TRBV14 with TRBJ2-2, with 7 bases matching TRBD1. Per the germline V gene, CDR1 is SGHDN and CDR2 is FVKESK. V was pared by 4 bases and J by 4 bases, with 6 bases of the junction left unmatched. The CDR3 is made up of 15 amino acids. The whole variable domain, filled in from reference TRBV14 and TRBJ2-2, reads EAGVTQFPSHSVIEKGQTVTLRCDPISGHDNLYWYRRVMGKEIKFLLHFVKESKQDESGMPNNRFLAERTGGTYSTLKVQPAELEDSGVYFCASSLATGFTGELFFGEGSRLTVL.

V gene TRBV6-2 or TRBV6-3 combines with J gene TRBJ1-2, with TRBD1 as a possible D gene (5 bases). V was clipped by 1 base and J by 1 base, with 10 bases between them. This CDR3 contains 15 residues. Germline values: CDR1 MNHEY, CDR2 SVGEGT. DNA for the CDR3: TGTGCCAGCAGTTACTTGACAGAGCATAACTATGGCTACACCTTC. Its translation: CASSYLTEHNYGYTF.

CDR3 nucleotide sequence: TGTGCCAGCAGCTTGGGGCAGGGAGGTTCCGATGAGCAGTTCTTC. Encoded protein: CASSLGQGGSDEQFF. The rearrangement links TRBV5-8 to TRBJ2-1; possible D gene TRBD2, 6 bases. Germline loops: CDR1 SGHTS, CDR2 YDEGEE. V was trimmed by 0 bases and J by 8 bases, leaving 15 bases between them. CDR3 length: 15 residues.

This clonotype was detected only a few times. The chain has TRBV20-1 and TRBJ1-1; D is perhaps TRBD1 (6 bases). Germline CDR1 reads DFQATT; CDR2 reads SNEGSKA (reference sequence). The V end lost 5 bases, the J end lost 0 bases, and 13 bases lay between the germline ends. CDR3 length equals 14 residues. The CDR3: CSAPRGGVNTEAFF. DNA of the CDR3: TGCAGTGCTCCCCGAGGGGGGGTGAACACTGAAGCTTTCTTT.

V usage is TRBV27 and J usage is TRBJ2-1; D is uncertain. The CDR3 consists of 11 residues. Per germline, CDR1 MNHEY and CDR2 SMNVEV (reference sequence). V lost 6 bases, J lost 9 bases, and 9 bases lay in between. CDR3 sequence: CASSWNFEQFF. CDR3 sequence (DNA): TGTGCCAGCAGCTGGAACTTTGAGCAGTTCTTC.

This clonotype has ten or more counts. The rearrangement joins TRBV5-1 to TRBJ2-3; D is unclear. Germline CDR1 is SGHRS and CDR2 is YFSETQ. The V end was cut by 0 bases, the J end by 1 base, with 12 bases between. There are 16 residues in the CDR3. The CDR3 DNA reads as TGCGCCAGCAGCTTGGCCCTTCTATCGGGCACAGATACGCAGTATTTT. Protein: CASSLALLSGTDTQYF.

The chain carries TRBV5-1 and TRBJ2-2, with D possibly TRBD1 on 6 matching bases. CDR1 is SGHRS and CDR2 is YFSETQ in the germline V gene. V dropped 4 bases and J dropped 3 bases, with 16 bases sitting between them. CDR3 length equals 16 residues. CDR3 coding DNA: TGCGCCAGCAGCGCCCGAAACAGGGTGGACACCGGGGAGCTGTTTTTT. Translated, it gives CASSARNRVDTGELFF.

V and J are TRBV28 and TRBJ1-2; D gene unclear. Trimming took 8 bases from V and 7 from J, leaving 17 bases between them. Germline CDR1 reads MDHEN; CDR2 reads SYDVKM. This CDR3 spans 13 amino acids. CDR3 sequence reads: CASCVLGGFGYTF. The CDR3 DNA reads TGTGCCAGCTGCGTTTTGGGAGGGTTTGGCTACACCTTC.

This clonotype was found many times. An end of the junction differs from the germline gene, which may be a read error. CDR3 sequence reads: CASSLARSAGESF. The CDR3 DNA sequence: TGCGCCAGCAGCTTGGCCAGGAGTGCGGGGGAGTCCTTC. V usage is TRBV5-1 and J usage is TRBJ2-1, with TRBD2 matching 7 bases. CDR3 length equals 13 residues. Germline values: CDR1 SGHRS, CDR2 YFSETQ.

V usage is TRBV2 and J usage is TRBJ2-1; D not certain. This CDR3 is 13 amino acids long. Looked up from germline, CDR1 is SNHLY and CDR2 is FYNNEI. V lost 0 bases and J 7 bases, leaving 7 bases between the germline ends. The CDR3 loop reads CASSEAEANEQFF. CDR3 nucleotide sequence: TGTGCCAGCAGTGAAGCAGAAGCGAATGAGCAGTTCTTC.

This clonotype appeared a few times. V gene TRBV11-3 combines with J gene TRBJ2-7; D is unclear. The length of the CDR3 is 13 residues. Germline CDR1 is SGHNT and CDR2 is YENEEA. Trimming stripped 2 bases from V and 5 bases from J, with 10 bases between. CDR3 amino acids: CASSLSRYDEQYF. The DNA of the CDR3 is TGTGCCAGCAGCTTAAGCCGATATGACGAGCAGTACTTC. The variable domain in full, completed from reference TRBV11-3 and TRBJ2-7, reads EAGVVQSPRYKIIEKKQPVAFWCNPISGHNTLYWYLQNLGQGPELLIRYENEEAVDDSQLPKDRFSAERLKGVDSTLKIQPAELGDSAVYLCASSLSRYDEQYFGPGTRLTVT.

V and J are TRBV12-3 or TRBV12-4 and TRBJ1-2, with 8 nucleotides matching TRBD1. The V gene end was trimmed by 0 bases and the J gene end by 8 bases; junction bases not matched to a gene: 5. This CDR3 contains 14 residues. CDR3 bases: TGTGCCAGCAGTTTAGCCGACGCAGGGGGCGGCTACACCTTC. It encodes CASSLADAGGGYTF.

Only a few counts were recorded for this clonotype. The rearrangement uses TRBV6-2 or TRBV6-3 and TRBJ2-7; weak D call: TRBD1 (5 bases). V lost 2 bases and J lost 6, with 20 bases in between. CDR3 length equals 16 residues. Germline V gene lookup returns CDR1 MNHEY and CDR2 SVGEGT. DNA for the CDR3: TGTGCCAGCAGTTACGGTGAGACAGCCCCTCCCTCCGAGCAGTACGTC. Translating it yields CASSYGETAPPSEQYV.